One and the same sample provided the 11 T cell receptor beta chains below, sequenced in a study of T cell repertoires in ileal Crohn's disease (dated by TCRdb to about 2019). Libraries were built with the immunoSEQ multiplex PCR assay. Not all clones reach the TCRdb copy of this immuneACCESS table, which keeps in-frame sequences only. Checked studies attribute under half of the gap to unresolved V genes and leave the rest unexplained. This sample gives about 3,700 clones in total; around 71% of them show up just once. The biggest ten clones account for roughly 8% of the sample. The label giving this sample's time point can be read as: neoterminal ileum biopsy at postoperative endoscopy, about 6 months after surgery. The sample was ileal tissue. These receptors were collected from an adult with Crohn's disease.

The chain joins TRBV7-2 to TRBJ2-7; 10 bases map to TRBD2. CDR3 length: 18 amino acids. Germline-derived CDR1 and CDR2 are SGHTA and FQGNSA. V lost 5 bases, J lost 3 bases, and 16 bases stayed unmatched. The CDR3 bases are TGTGCCAGCAGCCAGGGAGAGGGAGCGGGGGGGCACCGCTACGAGCAGTACTTC. It is translated as CASSQGEGAGGHRYEQYF. Full variable domain (remainder filled in from reference TRBV7-2 and TRBJ2-7): GAGVSQSPSNKVTEKGKDVELRCDPISGHTALYWYRQSLGQGLEFLIYFQGNSAPDKSGLPSDRFSAERTGGSVSTLTIQRTQQEDSAVYLCASSQGEGAGGHRYEQYFGPGTRLTVT.

The count of this clone is one. V gene TRBV7-2 combines with J gene TRBJ2-3; D is undetermined. CDR1 SGHTA and CDR2 FQGNSA come from the germline V gene. The CDR3 is made up of 14 amino acids. The V and J ends lost 1 base and 2 bases respectively, with 7 bases between them. The CDR3 DNA is TGTGCCAGCAGCTTAGGAGGCACCACAGATACGCAGTATTTT. It translates to CASSLGGTTDTQYF.

This chain uses TRBV19 with TRBJ1-6; TRBD1 aligns across 7 bases. The V gene's germline CDR1 is LNHDA and CDR2 SQIVND (reference sequence). The CDR3 spans 18 residues. V lost 4 bases, J lost 0 bases, and 9 bases stayed unmatched. Here the CDR3 reads CASSKNRQGSSYNSPLHF. In DNA, the CDR3 is TGTGCCAGTAGTAAAAACCGACAGGGCAGCTCCTATAATTCACCCCTCCACTTT.

The chain uses TRBV18 and TRBJ1-2; tentative D call: TRBD1 (5 bases). Trimming cost V 3 bases and J 5 bases, with 16 bases left between them. The germline gives CDR1 KGHSH, CDR2 LQKENI. CDR3 size: 15 residues. CDR3: CASSPQKQGPYGYTF. CDR3 bases: TGTGCCAGCTCACCCCAAAAGCAGGGCCCATATGGCTACACCTTC.

This chain connects TRBV4-1 to TRBJ2-7; D is perhaps TRBD1 (6 bases). With 2 bases removed from V and 3 bases from J, the gap between germline ends came to 8 bases. The CDR3 has 13 residues. Germline-derived CDR1 and CDR2 are MGHRA and YSYEKL. The CDR3 region is CASSQQTGYEQYF. The CDR3 DNA reads TGCGCCAGCAGCCAACAGACAGGCTACGAGCAGTACTTC.

This clone was detected once. The chain has TRBV30 and TRBJ1-4; perhaps TRBD1 as D (5 bases). Germline loops: CDR1 GTSNPN, CDR2 SVGIG (reference sequence). V lost 5 bases, J lost 8 bases, and 18 bases lay in between. The CDR3 spans 14 residues. CDR3 in amino acids: CAWCQGSAGEKLFF. CDR3 coding DNA: TGTGCCTGGTGCCAGGGTTCCGCAGGGGAAAAACTGTTTTTT.

The chain recombines TRBV27 with TRBJ2-7; tentatively, D is TRBD1 (6 bases). V was pared by 6 bases and J by 4 bases, with 16 bases between. Germline CDR1 is MNHEY and CDR2 is SMNVEV (reference sequence). The CDR3 length is 14 residues. CDR3 nucleotide sequence: TGTGCCAGCAGCCCTCGCAGGGGCGGGTACGAGCAGTACTTC. It yields the protein CASSPRRGGYEQYF.

The gene calls are TRBV11-3 and TRBJ2-5, with 8 positions matching TRBD1. CDR3 length: 14 amino acids. With 4 bases clipped from V and 5 bases from J, the junction kept 6 bases outside the gene matches. Germline loops: CDR1 SGHNT, CDR2 YENEEA. CDR3 residues: CASSSQGARETQYF. The CDR3, as DNA: TGTGCCAGCAGCTCCCAGGGGGCGAGGGAGACCCAGTACTTC.

The V call is TRBV6-6, the J call TRBJ1-1; tentatively, D is TRBD1 (6 bases). With 0 bases removed from V and 8 bases from J, the gap between germline ends came to 10 bases. CDR1 is MNHNY and CDR2 is SVGAGI in the germline V gene (reference sequence). This CDR3 is 13 amino acids long. The CDR3 sequence: CASSYSRGKEAFF. The DNA of the CDR3 is TGTGCCAGCAGTTACTCGAGGGGGAAAGAAGCTTTCTTT.

The chain uses TRBV2 and TRBJ2-5; D may be TRBD1 (5 bases). This CDR3 region has 12 residues. Germline V gives CDR1 SNHLY, CDR2 FYNNEI. Trimming shortened V by 11 bases and J by 6 bases, and 16 bases separated the two germline ends. The CDR3 loop reads CASGSDTKTQYF. DNA for the CDR3: TGTGCCTCCGGCTCGGACACCAAGACCCAGTACTTC.

This sequence joins TRBV2 and TRBJ1-1, with D unclear. From germline, CDR1 is SNHLY and CDR2 FYNNEI. The V gene lost 8 bases and the J gene lost 6 bases, with 16 bases spanning the gap. This CDR3 spans 13 amino acids. The CDR3 DNA follows: TGTGCCAGCGCCTTAATTAGAGGCCCTGAAGCTTTCTTT. Translation gives CASALIRGPEAFF.